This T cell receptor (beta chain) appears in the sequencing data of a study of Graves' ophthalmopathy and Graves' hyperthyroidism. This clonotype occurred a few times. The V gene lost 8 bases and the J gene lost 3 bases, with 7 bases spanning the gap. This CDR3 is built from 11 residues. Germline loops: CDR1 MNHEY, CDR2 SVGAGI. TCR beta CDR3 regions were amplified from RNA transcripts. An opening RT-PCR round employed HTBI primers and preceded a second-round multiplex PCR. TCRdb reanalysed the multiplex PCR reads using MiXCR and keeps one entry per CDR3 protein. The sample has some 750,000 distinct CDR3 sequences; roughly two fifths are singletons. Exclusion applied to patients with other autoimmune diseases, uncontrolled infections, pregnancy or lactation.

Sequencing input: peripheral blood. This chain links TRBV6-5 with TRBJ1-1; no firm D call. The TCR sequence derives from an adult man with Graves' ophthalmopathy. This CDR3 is CASLSYTEAFF. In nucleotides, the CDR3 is TGTGCCAGCTTAAGCTACACTGAAGCTTTCTTT.